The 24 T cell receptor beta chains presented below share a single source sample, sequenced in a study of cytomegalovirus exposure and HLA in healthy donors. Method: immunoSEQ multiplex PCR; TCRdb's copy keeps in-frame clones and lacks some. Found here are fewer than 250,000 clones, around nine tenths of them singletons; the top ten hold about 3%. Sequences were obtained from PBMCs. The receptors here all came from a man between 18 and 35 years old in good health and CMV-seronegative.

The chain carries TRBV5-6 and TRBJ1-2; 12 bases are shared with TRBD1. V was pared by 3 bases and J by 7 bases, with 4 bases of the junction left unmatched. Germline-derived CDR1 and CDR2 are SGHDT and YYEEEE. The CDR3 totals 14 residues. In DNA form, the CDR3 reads TGTGCCAGCAGCTGGGGACAGGGGGCGCGTGGCTACACCTTC. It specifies CASSWGQGARGYTF.

CDR3 region: CASSLRRGGYEQFF. DNA for the CDR3: TGTGCCAGCTCACTTCGGCGGGGGGGCTATGAGCAGTTCTTC. The chain links TRBV18 to TRBJ2-1, with 9 bases lining up with TRBD2. This CDR3 region has 14 residues. CDR1 is KGHSH and CDR2 is LQKENI in the germline V gene. With 4 bases clipped from V and 8 bases from J, the junction kept 6 bases outside the gene matches.

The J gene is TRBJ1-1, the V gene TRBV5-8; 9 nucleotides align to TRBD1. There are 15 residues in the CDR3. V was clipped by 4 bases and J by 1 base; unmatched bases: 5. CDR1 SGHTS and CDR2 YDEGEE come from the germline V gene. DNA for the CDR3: TGTGCCAGCAGCATCGGGACAGGGCGGAACACTGAAGCTTTCTTT. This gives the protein CASSIGTGRNTEAFF.

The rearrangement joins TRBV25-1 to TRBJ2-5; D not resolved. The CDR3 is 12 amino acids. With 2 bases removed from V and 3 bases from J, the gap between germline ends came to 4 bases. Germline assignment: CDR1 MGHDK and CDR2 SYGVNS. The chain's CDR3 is CASSEREETQYF. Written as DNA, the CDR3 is TGTGCCAGCAGTGAACGAGAAGAGACCCAGTACTTC.

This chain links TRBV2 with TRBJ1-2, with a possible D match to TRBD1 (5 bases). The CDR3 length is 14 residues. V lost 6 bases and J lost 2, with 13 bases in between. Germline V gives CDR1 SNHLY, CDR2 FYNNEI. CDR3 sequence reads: CASRPDRTNYGYTF. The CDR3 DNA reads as TGTGCCAGCAGACCCGACAGAACAAACTATGGCTACACCTTC.

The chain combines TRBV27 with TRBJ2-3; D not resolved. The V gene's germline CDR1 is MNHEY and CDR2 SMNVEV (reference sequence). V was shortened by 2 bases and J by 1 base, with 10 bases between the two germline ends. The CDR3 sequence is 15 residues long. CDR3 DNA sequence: TGTGCCAGCAGTTTAGGCGGCTACCGCACAGATACGCAGTATTTT. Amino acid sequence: CASSLGGYRTDTQYF.

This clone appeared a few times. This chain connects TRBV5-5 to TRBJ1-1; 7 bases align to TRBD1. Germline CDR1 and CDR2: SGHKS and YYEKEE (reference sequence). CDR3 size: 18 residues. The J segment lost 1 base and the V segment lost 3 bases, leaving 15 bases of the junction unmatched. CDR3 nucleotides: TGTGCCAGCAGCTCAAGGGTTGGACAGGTGGCCGGGAACACTGAAGCTTTCTTT. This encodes CASSSRVGQVAGNTEAFF. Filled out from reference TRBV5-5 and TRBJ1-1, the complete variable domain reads DAGVTQSPTHLIKTRGQQVTLRCSPISGHKSVSWYQQVLGQGPQFIFQYYEKEERGRGNFPDRFSARQFPNYSSELNVNALLLGDSALYLCASSSRVGQVAGNTEAFFGQGTRLTVV.

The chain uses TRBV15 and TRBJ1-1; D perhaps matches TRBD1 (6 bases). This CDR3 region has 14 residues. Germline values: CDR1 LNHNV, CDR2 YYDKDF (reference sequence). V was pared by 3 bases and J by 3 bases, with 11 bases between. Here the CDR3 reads CATSSPDRYTEAFF. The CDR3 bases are TGTGCCACCAGCAGTCCTGACAGGTACACTGAAGCTTTCTTT.

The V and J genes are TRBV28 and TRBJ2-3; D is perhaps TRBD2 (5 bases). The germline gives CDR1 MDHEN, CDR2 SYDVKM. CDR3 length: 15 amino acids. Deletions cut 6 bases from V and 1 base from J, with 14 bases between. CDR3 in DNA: TGTGCCAGCAGCTTAACCCTCGGGGGCACAGATACGCAGTATTTT. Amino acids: CASSLTLGGTDTQYF.

CDR3 in DNA: TGTGCCAGCAGCAGCGGGGGGACGGCCGCCTACGAGCAGTACTTC. Translated: CASSSGGTAAYEQYF. V is TRBV7-9 and J is TRBJ2-7, with 9 bases fitting TRBD2. Germline V gene lookup returns CDR1 SEHNR and CDR2 FQNEAQ (reference sequence). Trimming took 5 bases from V and 2 from J; bases not matched to a gene: 7. This CDR3 has 15 residues.

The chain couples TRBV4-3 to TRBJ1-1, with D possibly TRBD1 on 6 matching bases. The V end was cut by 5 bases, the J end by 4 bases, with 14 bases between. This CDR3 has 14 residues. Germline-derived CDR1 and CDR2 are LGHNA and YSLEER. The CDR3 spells CASSTPGQGTEAFF. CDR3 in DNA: TGCGCCAGCAGCACACCGGGACAAGGCACTGAAGCTTTCTTT.

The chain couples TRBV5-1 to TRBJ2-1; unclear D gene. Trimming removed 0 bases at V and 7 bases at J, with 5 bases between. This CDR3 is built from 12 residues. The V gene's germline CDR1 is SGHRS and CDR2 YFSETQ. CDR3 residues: CASSLDMNEQFF. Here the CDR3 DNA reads TGCGCCAGCAGCTTGGATATGAATGAGCAGTTCTTC.

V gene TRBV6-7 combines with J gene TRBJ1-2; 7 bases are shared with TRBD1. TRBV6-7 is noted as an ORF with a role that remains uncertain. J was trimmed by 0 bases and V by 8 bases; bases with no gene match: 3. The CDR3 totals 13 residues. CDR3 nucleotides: TGTGCCAGCCCCGGGACAGCTAACTATGGCTACACCTTC. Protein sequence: CASPGTANYGYTF.

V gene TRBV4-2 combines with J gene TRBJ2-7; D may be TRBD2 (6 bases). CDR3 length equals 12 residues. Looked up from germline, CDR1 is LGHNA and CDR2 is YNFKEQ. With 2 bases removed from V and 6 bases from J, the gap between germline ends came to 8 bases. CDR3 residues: CASSQLGGEQYF. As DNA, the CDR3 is TGTGCCAGCAGCCAATTGGGGGGCGAGCAGTACTTC.

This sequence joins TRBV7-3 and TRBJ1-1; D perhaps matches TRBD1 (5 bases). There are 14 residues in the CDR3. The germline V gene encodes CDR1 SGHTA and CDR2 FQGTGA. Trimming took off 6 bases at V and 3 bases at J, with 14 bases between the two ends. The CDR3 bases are TGTGCCAGCAGTTGGTACCCGGGGGACACTGAAGCTTTCTTT. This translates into CASSWYPGDTEAFF.

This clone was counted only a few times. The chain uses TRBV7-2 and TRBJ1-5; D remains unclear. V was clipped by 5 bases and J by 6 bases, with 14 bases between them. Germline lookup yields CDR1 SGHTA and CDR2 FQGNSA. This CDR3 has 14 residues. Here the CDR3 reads CASSPTVSGQPQHF. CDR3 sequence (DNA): TGTGCCAGCAGCCCTACGGTGTCGGGTCAGCCCCAGCATTTT.

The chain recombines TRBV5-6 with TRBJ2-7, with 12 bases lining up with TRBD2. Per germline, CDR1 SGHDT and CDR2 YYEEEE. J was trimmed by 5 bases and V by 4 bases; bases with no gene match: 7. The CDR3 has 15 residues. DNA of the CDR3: TGTGCCAGCAGCCATACATCTAGCGGGGGGGACGAGCAGTACTTC. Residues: CASSHTSSGGDEQYF.

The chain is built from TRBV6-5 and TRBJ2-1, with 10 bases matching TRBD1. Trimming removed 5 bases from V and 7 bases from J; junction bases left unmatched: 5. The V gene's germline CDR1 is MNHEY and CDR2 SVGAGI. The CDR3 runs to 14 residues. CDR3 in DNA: TGTGCCAGCAGTAACGACAGGGGGCGGAATGAGCAGTTCTTC. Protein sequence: CASSNDRGRNEQFF.

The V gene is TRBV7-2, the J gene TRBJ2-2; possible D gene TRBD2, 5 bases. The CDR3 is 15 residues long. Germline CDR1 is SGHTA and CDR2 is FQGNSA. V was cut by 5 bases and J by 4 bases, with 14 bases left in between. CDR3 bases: TGTGCCAGCAGCCGCACGGGGTCGTTCACCGGGGAGCTGTTTTTT. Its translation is CASSRTGSFTGELFF.

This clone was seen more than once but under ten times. CDR3 region: CASKKGLLGGNTEAFF. The DNA of the CDR3 is TGCGCCAGCAAGAAGGGGCTCCTCGGGGGGAACACTGAAGCTTTCTTT. The chain links TRBV4-1 to TRBJ1-1, with D possibly matching TRBD1 (5 bases). The CDR3 sequence is 16 residues long. Trimming removed 7 bases at V and 1 base at J, with 19 bases between. The germline V gene encodes CDR1 MGHRA and CDR2 YSYEKL.

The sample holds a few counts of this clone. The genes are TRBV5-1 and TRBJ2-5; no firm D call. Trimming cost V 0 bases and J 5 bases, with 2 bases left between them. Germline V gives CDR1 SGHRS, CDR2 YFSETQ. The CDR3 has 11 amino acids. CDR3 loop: CASSLAETQYF. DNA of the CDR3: TGCGCCAGCAGCTTGGCGGAGACCCAGTACTTC. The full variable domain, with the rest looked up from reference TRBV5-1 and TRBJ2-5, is KAGVTQTPRYLIKTRGQQVTLSCSPISGHRSVSWYQQTPGQGLQFLFEYFSETQRNKGNFPGRFSGRQFSNSRSEMNVSTLELGDSALYLCASSLAETQYFGPGTRLLVL.

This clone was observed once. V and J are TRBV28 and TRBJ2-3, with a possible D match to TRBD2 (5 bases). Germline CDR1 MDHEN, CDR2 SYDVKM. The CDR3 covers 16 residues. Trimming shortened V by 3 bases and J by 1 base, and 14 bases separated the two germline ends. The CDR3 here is CASSFPRREGTDTQYF. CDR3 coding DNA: TGTGCCAGCAGTTTCCCCCGTCGGGAAGGCACAGATACGCAGTATTTT.

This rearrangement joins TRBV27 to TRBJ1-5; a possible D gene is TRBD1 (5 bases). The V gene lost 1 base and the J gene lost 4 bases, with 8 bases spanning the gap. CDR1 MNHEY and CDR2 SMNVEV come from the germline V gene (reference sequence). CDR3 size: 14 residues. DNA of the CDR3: TGTGCCAGCAGTTTATTAGGGGATAATCAGCCCCAGCATTTT. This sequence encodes CASSLLGDNQPQHF.

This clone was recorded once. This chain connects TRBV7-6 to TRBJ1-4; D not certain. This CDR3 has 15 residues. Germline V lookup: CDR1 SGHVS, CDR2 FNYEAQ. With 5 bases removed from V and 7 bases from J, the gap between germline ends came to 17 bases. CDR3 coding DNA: TGTGCCAGCAGCAAGAGAGTTTCCCCGGGTGAAAAACTGTTTTTT. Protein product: CASSKRVSPGEKLFF.